A selection of T cell receptor beta chains follows, all from one sample in a study of cytomegalovirus exposure and HLA in healthy donors. TCRdb's copy holds only in-frame clones and misses some; the assay was immunoSEQ multiplex PCR. Seen here are around 150,000 clones, around nine tenths observed once, and the top ten hold 0.75% to 0.95%. The sequencing sample was made of PBMCs. Every receptor here comes from a woman aged 25 to 39 in good health and CMV-seronegative. Each CDR3 is given with its conserved first and last residue. A D gene is named only where the DNA matches it firmly. Clone size appears in some rows only: once, few, many, or a class for an expanded clone.

D gene | J gene | V gene | clone size | CDR3 DNA | CDR3 protein
TRBD1 | TRBJ1-5 | TRBV25-1 | NA | TGTGCCAGCAGTGGGACAGGGGCTCAGCCCCAGCATTTT | CASSGTGAQPQHF
TRBD2 | TRBJ2-7 | TRBV5-1 | NA | TGCGCCAGCAGCTTGGGACTAGCGGGGGGCCCGGAGGCCTACGAGCAGTACTTC | CASSLGLAGGPEAYEQYF
TRBD1 | TRBJ1-3 | TRBV19 | NA | TGTGCCAGCAGGCCTGGACAGGGCTCTGGAAACACCATATATTTT | CASRPGQGSGNTIYF
NA | TRBJ1-4 | TRBV15 | NA | TGTGCCACCAGCAGAGACAGGGTAGGCGAAAAACTGTTTTTT | CATSRDRVGEKLFF
NA | TRBJ2-3 | TRBV5-1 | NA | TGCGCCAGCAGCTGGGGGCCTACTAGCACAGATACGCAGTATTTT | CASSWGPTSTDTQYF
NA | TRBJ1-4 | TRBV28 | NA | TGTGCCAGCAGTCCAGGACACGTGGGGGAAAAACTGTTTTTT | CASSPGHVGEKLFF
NA | TRBJ1-5 | TRBV6-1 | NA | TGTGCCAGCAGCGAGGTGGGGGGATTCAATCAGCCCCAGCATTTT | CASSEVGGFNQPQHF
TRBD2 | TRBJ2-2 | TRBV7-2 | NA | TGTGCCAGCAGCCCCCCGGGACTAGCGGGGATCACCGGGGAGCTGTTTTTT | CASSPPGLAGITGELFF
TRBD2 | TRBJ2-2 | TRBV7-9 | NA | TGTGCCACCTACGTAGCGGGGAACGGTAAAGAGTCGGTCGGGGAGCTGTTTTTT | CATYVAGNGKESVGELFF
NA | TRBJ2-1 | TRBV4-1 | few | TGCGCCAGCAGCCAAGTCCTTGACGGGGGACCCGTAAATGAGCAGTTCTTC | CASSQVLDGGPVNEQFF
TRBD1 | TRBJ1-6 | TRBV5-1 | NA | TGCGCCAGCAGCCCGGTACAGGGGGCAGGTGTTGATTCACCCCTCCACTTT | CASSPVQGAGVDSPLHF
TRBD1 | TRBJ2-3 | TRBV9 | NA | TGTGCCAGCAGCACAGGACAGGGATTCACAGATACGCAGTATTTT | CASSTGQGFTDTQYF
TRBD2 | TRBJ2-3 | TRBV7-8 | NA | TGTGCCAGCAGCTCTCGGACTAGCGGGGGGTCAGGGCGGGGTTCGCAGTATTTT | CASSSRTSGGSGRGSQYF
TRBD1 | TRBJ1-1 | TRBV7-2 | once | TGTGCCAGCAGCTTAGCGGTGACAGGGGGCCTTGAAGCTTTCTTT | CASSLAVTGGLEAFF
TRBD2 | TRBJ2-6 | TRBV5-8 | NA | TGTGCCAGCAGCTGGGGGGGACCCGGGGCCAACGTCCTGACTTTC | CASSWGGPGANVLTF
TRBD2 | TRBJ2-3 | TRBV6-5 | NA | TGTGCCAGCAGTTACTCGACTAGCGGGGGGGCGTATACGCAGTATTTT | CASSYSTSGGAYTQYF
NA | TRBJ1-1 | TRBV2 | NA | TGTGCCAGCAGTGGATCAGGGTATGGTGAAGCTTTCTTT | CASSGSGYGEAFF
NA | TRBJ1-1 | TRBV15 | once | TGTGCCACCAGCATTTCTCTGAACACTGAAGCTTTCTTT | CATSISLNTEAFF
NA | TRBJ1-1 | TRBV5-1 | NA | TGCGCCAGCAGCTTTGAGGCCTTGAACACTGAAGCTTTCTTT | CASSFEALNTEAFF
NA | TRBJ1-4 | TRBV7-7 | NA | TGTGCCAGCAGCTTTGTTGCAGGCGTTAATGAAAAACTGTTTTTT | CASSFVAGVNEKLFF
TRBD1 | TRBJ2-6 | TRBV10-3 | NA | TGTGCCATTAGAGACAGGGGAAGGGGCTCTGGGGCCAACGTCCTGACTTTC | CAIRDRGRGSGANVLTF
TRBD1 | TRBJ2-7 | TRBV7-8 | NA | TGTGCCAGCAGCTTGGGGACAGGGGGCTGGCGGACTAGCTCCTACGAGCAGTACTTC | CASSLGTGGWRTSSYEQYF
TRBD1 | TRBJ1-6 | TRBV6-1 | NA | TGTGCCAGCAGTCGGGACCCGTCAGGGGGTTCACCCCTCCACTTT | CASSRDPSGGSPLHF
NA | TRBJ1-5 | TRBV28 | NA | TGTGCCACCAAACCCCCGGACAGTGCAAATCAGCCCCAGCATTTT | CATKPPDSANQPQHF
TRBD1 | TRBJ2-2 | TRBV27 | NA | TGTGCCAGCAATAGGCAGGGGGTCGCCGGGGAGCTGTTTTTT | CASNRQGVAGELFF
NA | TRBJ1-2 | TRBV7-9 | NA | TGTGCCAGCAGCTTCACCTTAGAGGGCCCTACTAACTATGGCTACACCTTC | CASSFTLEGPTNYGYTF
NA | TRBJ2-7 | TRBV7-9 | NA | TGTGCCAGCAGCCGGGGGTCCTCCTACGAGCAGTACTTC | CASSRGSSYEQYF
TRBD2 | TRBJ2-4 | TRBV9 | NA | TGTGCCAGCAGCGTAGAGGGTAGCGGGAGGGCCTGGGACATTCAGTACTTC | CASSVEGSGRAWDIQYF
NA | TRBJ2-7 | TRBV19 | NA | TGTGCCAGTAGTATAGGGGCACCGGTCTCCTACGAGCAGTACTTC | CASSIGAPVSYEQYF